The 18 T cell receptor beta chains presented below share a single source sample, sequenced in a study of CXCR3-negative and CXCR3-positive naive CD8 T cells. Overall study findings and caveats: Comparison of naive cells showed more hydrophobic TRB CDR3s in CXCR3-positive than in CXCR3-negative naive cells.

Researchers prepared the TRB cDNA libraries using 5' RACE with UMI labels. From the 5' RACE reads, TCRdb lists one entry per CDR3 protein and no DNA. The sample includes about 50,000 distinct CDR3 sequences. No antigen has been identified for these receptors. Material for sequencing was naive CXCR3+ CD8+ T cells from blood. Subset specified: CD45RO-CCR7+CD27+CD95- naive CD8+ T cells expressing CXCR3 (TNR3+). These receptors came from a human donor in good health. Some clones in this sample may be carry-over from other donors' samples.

CDR3 residues: CASSHDRGQFF. This chain links TRBV28 with TRBJ2-1; the TRBD1 assignment by TCRdb is unverifiable without DNA. Germline CDR1 reads MDHEN; CDR2 reads SYDVKM. This CDR3 contains 11 residues. The complete variable domain, with remaining parts taken from reference TRBV28 and TRBJ2-1, reads DVKVTQSSRYLVKRTGEKVFLECVQDMDHENMFWYRQDPGLGLRLIYFSYDVKMKEKGDIPEGYSVSREKKERFSLILESASTNQTSMYLCASSHDRGQFFGPGTRLTVL.

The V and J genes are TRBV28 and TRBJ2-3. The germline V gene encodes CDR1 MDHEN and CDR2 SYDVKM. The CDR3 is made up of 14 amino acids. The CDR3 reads CASSLADLWDTQYF.

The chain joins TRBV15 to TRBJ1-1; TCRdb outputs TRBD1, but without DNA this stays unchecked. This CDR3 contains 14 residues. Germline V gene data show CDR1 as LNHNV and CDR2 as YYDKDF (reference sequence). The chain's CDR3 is CATSSVVRGPEAFF.

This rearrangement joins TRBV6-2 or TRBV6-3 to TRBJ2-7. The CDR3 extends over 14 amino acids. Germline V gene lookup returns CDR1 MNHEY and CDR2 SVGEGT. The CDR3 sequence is CASSPILPIYEQYF.

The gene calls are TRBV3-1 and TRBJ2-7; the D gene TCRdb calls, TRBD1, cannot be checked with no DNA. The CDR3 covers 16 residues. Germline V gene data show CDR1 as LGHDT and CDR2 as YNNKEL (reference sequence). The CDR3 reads CASSQGPGQVSYEQYF.

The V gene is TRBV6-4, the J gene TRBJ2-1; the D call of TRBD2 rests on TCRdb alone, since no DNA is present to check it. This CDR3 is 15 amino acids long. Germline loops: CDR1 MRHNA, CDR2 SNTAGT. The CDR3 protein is CASSVLAGANNEQFF.

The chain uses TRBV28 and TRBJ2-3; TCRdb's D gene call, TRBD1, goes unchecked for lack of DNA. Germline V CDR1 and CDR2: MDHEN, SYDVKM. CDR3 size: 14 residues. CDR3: CASSFVAGTDTQYF.

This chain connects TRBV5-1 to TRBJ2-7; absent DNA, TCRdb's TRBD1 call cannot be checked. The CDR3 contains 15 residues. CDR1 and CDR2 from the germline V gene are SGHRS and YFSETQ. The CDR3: CASSAIRDTVHEQYF.

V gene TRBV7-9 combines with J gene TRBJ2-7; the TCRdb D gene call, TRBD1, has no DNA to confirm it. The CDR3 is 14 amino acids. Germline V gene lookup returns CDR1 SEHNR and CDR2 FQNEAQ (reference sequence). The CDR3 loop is CASSLVTGGYEQYF.

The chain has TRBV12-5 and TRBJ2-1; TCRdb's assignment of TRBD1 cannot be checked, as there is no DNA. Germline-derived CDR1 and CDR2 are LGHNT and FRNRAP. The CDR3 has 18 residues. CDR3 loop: CASGLCDCWDRGHNEQFF. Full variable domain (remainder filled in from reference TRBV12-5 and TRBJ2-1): DARVTQTPRHKVTEMGQEVTMRCQPILGHNTVFWYRQTMMQGLELLAYFRNRAPLDDSGMPKDRFSAEMPDATLATLKIQPSEPRDSAVYFCASGLCDCWDRGHNEQFFGPGTRLTVL.

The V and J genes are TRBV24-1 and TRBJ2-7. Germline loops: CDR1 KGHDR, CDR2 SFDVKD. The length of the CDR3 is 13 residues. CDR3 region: CATSERLGYEQYF.

CDR3 residues: CASSHILGGYSTDTQYF. The chain couples TRBV7-9 to TRBJ2-3. Germline V CDR1 and CDR2: SEHNR, FQNEAQ (reference sequence). The CDR3 has 17 residues.

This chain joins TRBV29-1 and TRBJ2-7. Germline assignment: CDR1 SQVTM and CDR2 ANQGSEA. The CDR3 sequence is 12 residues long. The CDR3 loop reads CSVEDTSYEQYF.

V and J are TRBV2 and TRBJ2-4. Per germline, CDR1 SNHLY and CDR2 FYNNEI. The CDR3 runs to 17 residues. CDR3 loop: CASSEALQSGAKNIQYF.

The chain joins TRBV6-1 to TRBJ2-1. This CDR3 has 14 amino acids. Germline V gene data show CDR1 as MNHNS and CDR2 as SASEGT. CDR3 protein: CASSEKIAYNEQFF.

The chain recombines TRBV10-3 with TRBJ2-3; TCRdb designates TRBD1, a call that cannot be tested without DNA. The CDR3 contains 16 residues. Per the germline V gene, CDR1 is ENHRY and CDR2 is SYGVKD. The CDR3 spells CAISESWRGSTDTQYF.

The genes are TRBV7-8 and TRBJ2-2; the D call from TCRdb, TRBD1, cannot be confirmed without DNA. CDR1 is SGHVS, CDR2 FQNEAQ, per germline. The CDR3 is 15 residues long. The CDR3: CASTGIVGPLEELFF.

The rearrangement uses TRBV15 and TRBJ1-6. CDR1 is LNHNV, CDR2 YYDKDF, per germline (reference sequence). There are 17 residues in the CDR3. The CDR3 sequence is CATSSGGLRSYNSPLHF.